This T cell receptor (beta chain) derives from a study of OX40 agonist ivuxolimab in advanced cancers. About the research overall: Ivuxolimab doses were 0.01, 0.1, 0.3, 1.5, 3 or 10 mg/kg every 2 weeks. Among those enrolled, mean age was approximately 60 years (range about 20 to 79) and 75% to 85% were male.

The CDR3 length is 16 residues. Trimming pared 7 bases from V and 2 bases from J, leaving 19 bases between. From germline, CDR1 is SEHNR and CDR2 FQNEAQ (reference sequence). Sequencing was performed with immunoSEQ multiplex PCR; in TCRdb, only in-frame clones are kept and a portion is missing. This table holds tens of thousands of clones, around 77% found once. Patients with a history of autoimmune disease or on systemic immunosuppression were excluded. Baseline, cycle 4 day 1, and cycle 7 day 1 were the blood sampling points. This sequence joins TRBV7-9 and TRBJ2-3; D is unresolved. The sample here was CD4+ or CD8+ T cells sorted from blood, taken in a trial of the OX40 agonist ivuxolimab. This receptor was taken from an adult with an advanced solid tumor such as melanoma, head and neck, liver or kidney cancer. The CDR3 loop is CASTDDRVGNTDTQYF. In nucleotides, the CDR3 is TGTGCCAGCACCGACGATAGGGTTGGGAACACAGATACGCAGTATTTT.